The clone carrying this T cell receptor (beta chain) was counted only a few times. The data were taken from a study of CD8 T cells in ankylosing spondylitis. Germline V gene data show CDR1 as SGHVS and CDR2 as FQNEAQ. The CDR3 length is 14 residues. V lost 1 base to trimming and J lost 3 bases, with 8 bases between them. TCRdb fed the 5' RACE reads into MiXCR, producing one record per CDR3 protein. The sample includes just over 350,000 distinct CDR3 sequences, 20% of them seen just once. Material for sequencing was blood, either unsorted or a sorted T cell fraction (not recorded which). The V call is TRBV7-8, the J call TRBJ2-3; possibly TRBD1 for D (5 bases). This receptor was identified in a male donor with ankylosing spondylitis or in good health (not recorded which). The CDR3 sequence is CASSLGGWTDTQYF. DNA for the CDR3: TGTGCCAGCAGCTTAGGGGGCTGGACAGATACGCAGTATTTT.